This TCR beta chain was identified in a study of blood T cell repertoires in COVID-19. Some clones are missing from TCRdb's copy, which holds only in-frame ones; the method was immunoSEQ multiplex PCR. Counted here are about 150,000 clones, around 80% occurring once; the ten biggest clones make up about 15%. The CDR3 spans 16 residues. Germline V gene sequence: CDR1 MNHEY, CDR2 SVGAGI. V lost 2 bases and J lost 8; bases outside the gene matches: 11. This TCR was sampled from a human donor with acute or convalescent COVID-19. The donor label of this sample is uncertain. The sample consisted of peripheral blood. This chain links TRBV6-5 with TRBJ1-4, with 7 bases fitting TRBD1. The CDR3 sequence is CASSYLSGGFGEKLFF. CDR3 in DNA: TGTGCCAGCAGTTACCTCTCAGGGGGATTCGGGGAAAAACTGTTTTTT.